The 29 T cell receptor beta chains below come from one sample, sequenced in a study of cytomegalovirus exposure and HLA in healthy donors. The PCR contained 60 Vbeta and 13 Jbeta primers. This table comes from immunoSEQ multiplex PCR, and its TCRdb copy is limited to in-frame clones, with some not included. The sample lists some 140,000 clones; about 80% were seen once. The specimen was PBMCs. All receptors derive from a male donor in good health and CMV-seropositive.

The chain is built from TRBV15 and TRBJ2-5, with TRBD1 matching 8 bases. The V gene end was trimmed by 1 base and the J gene end by 7 bases; junction bases not matched to a gene: 11. The CDR3 runs to 16 residues. The germline gives CDR1 LNHNV, CDR2 YYDKDF (reference sequence). The CDR3 reads CATSRGTQGALGTQYF. The CDR3 nucleotides read TGTGCCACCAGCAGAGGAACTCAGGGGGCCTTGGGGACCCAGTACTTC.

The chain has TRBV6-1 and TRBJ2-7; 7 nucleotides match TRBD1. The length of the CDR3 is 14 residues. The ends lost 4 bases at V and 6 bases at J; junction bases unmatched: 9. The germline V gene encodes CDR1 MNHNS and CDR2 SASEGT. DNA for the CDR3: TGTGCCAGCAGTGCCGAGCACAGGGGCTCCGAGCAGTACTTC. Protein sequence: CASSAEHRGSEQYF.

This chain links TRBV19 with TRBJ1-4; possible D gene TRBD1, 6 bases. V was clipped by 10 bases and J by 5 bases, with 17 bases between them. The CDR3 runs to 14 residues. From germline, CDR1 is LNHDA and CDR2 SQIVND (reference sequence). This chain's CDR3 is CATQEDSGNEKLFF. The CDR3, as DNA: TGTGCCACGCAGGAGGACAGCGGCAATGAAAAACTGTTTTTT.

J is TRBJ2-7 and V is TRBV11-2, with 7 bases lining up with TRBD2. Trimming took 5 bases from V and 3 from J; bases not matched to a gene: 7. CDR1 SGHAT and CDR2 FQNNGV come from the germline V gene. The length of the CDR3 is 14 residues. The CDR3 is CASSLRRGVYEQYF. Here the CDR3 DNA reads TGTGCCAGCAGCCTCCGACGGGGGGTCTACGAGCAGTACTTC.

The rearrangement uses TRBV25-1 and TRBJ2-5; D gene uncertain. V lost 0 bases and J 1 base, leaving 12 bases between the germline ends. The CDR3 totals 16 residues. CDR1 is MGHDK and CDR2 is SYGVNS in the germline V gene. This CDR3 reads CASSEYIGGSQETQYF. The DNA for the CDR3 is TGTGCCAGCAGTGAATATATTGGCGGAAGCCAAGAGACCCAGTACTTC.

This clone came up once. V is TRBV18 and J is TRBJ1-6; 11 bases agree with TRBD1. J lost 3 bases, V lost 2 bases, and 6 bases had no gene match. The CDR3 extends over 18 amino acids. In germline, CDR1 is KGHSH, CDR2 LQKENI. The CDR3 is CASSPGPGTGGYNSPLHF. In DNA form, the CDR3 reads TGTGCCAGCTCACCAGGTCCCGGGACAGGGGGCTATAATTCACCCCTCCACTTT.

This chain uses TRBV10-2 with TRBJ2-3; TRBD2 matches at 12 bases. V shed 10 bases, J shed 3 bases, and the junction held 8 bases outside the gene matches. Germline V gene lookup returns CDR1 WSHSY and CDR2 SAAADI. This CDR3 region has 15 residues. CDR3 protein: CATSRTSGVTDTQYF. The CDR3 nucleotides are TGCGCCACCTCCAGGACTAGCGGGGTTACAGATACGCAGTATTTT.

The chain joins TRBV18 to TRBJ2-5, with TRBD1 as a possible D gene (6 bases). CDR3 length: 14 amino acids. V was cut by 2 bases and J by 5 bases, with 12 bases left in between. The germline V gene encodes CDR1 KGHSH and CDR2 LQKENI. CDR3 sequence reads: CASSPGTPGETQYF. The DNA for the CDR3 is TGTGCCAGCTCACCAGGGACACCTGGGGAGACCCAGTACTTC.

The rearrangement joins TRBV18 to TRBJ1-1; TRBD1 agrees at 7 bases. The CDR3 runs to 15 residues. Unmatched junction bases numbered 3, after V lost 2 bases and J lost 0 bases. Germline V gene sequence: CDR1 KGHSH, CDR2 LQKENI. CDR3 in amino acids: CASSPNDRVNTEAFF. In DNA form, the CDR3 reads TGTGCCAGCTCACCAAATGACAGGGTGAACACTGAAGCTTTCTTT.

Written as DNA, the CDR3 is TGTGCCAGCAGCGTAGGGACTAGCGGGGGGGCTAATGAGCAGTTCTTC. It yields the protein CASSVGTSGGANEQFF. This chain connects TRBV9 to TRBJ2-1; 15 nucleotides line up with TRBD2. CDR3 size: 16 residues. J lost 7 bases, V lost 0 bases, and 2 bases had no gene match. Per the germline V gene, CDR1 is SGDLS and CDR2 is YYNGEE.

J is TRBJ1-2 and V is TRBV7-9, with 9 bases identical to TRBD1. Germline V lookup: CDR1 SEHNR, CDR2 FQNEAQ (reference sequence). V dropped 5 bases and J dropped 3; count of bases not matched to a gene: 10. This CDR3 spans 16 amino acids. The CDR3 is CASSRELGQGYYGYTF. DNA of the CDR3: TGTGCCAGCAGCCGAGAGTTGGGACAGGGCTACTATGGCTACACCTTC.

The chain recombines TRBV2 with TRBJ1-1; tentative D call: TRBD1 (5 bases). In germline, CDR1 is SNHLY, CDR2 FYNNEI. V was clipped by 5 bases and J by 4 bases, with 11 bases between them. The CDR3 spans 13 residues. The CDR3 nucleotides read TGTGCCAGCAGTCCTAGGGGAGGCACTGAAGCTTTCTTT. Residues: CASSPRGGTEAFF.

By sample fraction, this clone is medium-sized. V gene TRBV5-4 combines with J gene TRBJ2-7, with TRBD2 identical over 14 bases. The CDR3 consists of 15 residues. V dropped 4 bases and J dropped 3; count of bases not matched to a gene: 3. CDR1 is SGHNT, CDR2 YYREEE, per germline (reference sequence). The CDR3 bases are TGTGCCAGCAGCGTAGGGACTAGCGGGGGCTACGAGCAGTACTTC. Translated: CASSVGTSGGYEQYF.

V usage is TRBV7-9 and J usage is TRBJ2-7, with 7 bases fitting TRBD2. The CDR3 has 14 residues. Germline V gene sequence: CDR1 SEHNR, CDR2 FQNEAQ (reference sequence). V lost 5 bases to trimming and J lost 3 bases; unmatched junction nucleotides: 7. Here the CDR3 DNA reads TGTGCCAGCAGCAATAACCGGGACTACTACGAGCAGTACTTC. Protein sequence: CASSNNRDYYEQYF.

The V and J genes are TRBV5-5 and TRBJ2-5, with D perhaps matching TRBD1 (5 bases). Germline values: CDR1 SGHKS, CDR2 YYEKEE (reference sequence). The CDR3 consists of 16 residues. Trimming left V 5 bases short and J 2 bases short, with 19 bases between. For the CDR3, the DNA is TGTGCCAGCAGATTGCAATTCAGCCAGGGACAAGAGACCCAGTACTTC. This sequence encodes CASRLQFSQGQETQYF.

This clone was counted a single time. The V call is TRBV18, the J call TRBJ2-7, with TRBD1 matching over 8 bases. The CDR3 contains 15 residues. Trimming at V came to 6 bases and at J to 1 base, leaving 8 bases not matched to a gene. Germline V gives CDR1 KGHSH, CDR2 LQKENI. CDR3 in amino acids: CASSLGTGLSYEQYF. The CDR3 DNA is TGTGCCAGCTCCCTCGGGACAGGCCTTTCCTACGAGCAGTACTTC.

J is TRBJ1-5 and V is TRBV2, with D unresolved. Trimming pared 4 bases from V and 4 bases from J, leaving 17 bases between. This CDR3 has 16 residues. The germline CDR1 and CDR2 sequences are SNHLY and FYNNEI. The CDR3 is CASSGGPATTNQPQHF. As DNA, the CDR3 is TGTGCCAGCAGTGGAGGGCCAGCGACGACTAATCAGCCCCAGCATTTT.

This chain links TRBV4-1 with TRBJ2-1, with 7 bases identical to TRBD2. The V gene's germline CDR1 is MGHRA and CDR2 YSYEKL. V shed 4 bases and J 7 bases; nucleotides not matched to a gene: 1. The CDR3 sequence is 12 residues long. Here the CDR3 DNA reads TGCGCCAGCAGCCTGCGGGGGAATGAGCAGTTCTTC. It yields the protein CASSLRGNEQFF.

The chain recombines TRBV4-2 with TRBJ2-3; TRBD2 matches 13 bases. Losses at the gene ends were 3 bases for V and 4 bases for J; bases not matched to a gene: 7. The germline V gene has CDR1 LGHNA and CDR2 YNFKEQ. This CDR3 is 17 amino acids long. Here the CDR3 DNA reads TGTGCCAGCAGCCAGGAACTAGCGGGGGGGCCCGCAGATACGCAGTATTTT. Amino acids: CASSQELAGGPADTQYF.

This chain links TRBV29-1 with TRBJ1-2; no reliable D call. CDR3 length: 15 amino acids. Germline V CDR1 and CDR2: SQVTM, ANQGSEA. The V end was cut by 4 bases, the J end by 6 bases, with 21 bases between. The CDR3 nucleotides read TGCAGCGTTGTATTTGGGTTCGAGACATTGCATGGCTACACCTTC. It specifies CSVVFGFETLHGYTF.

This clone has more than one count but fewer than ten. V and J are TRBV11-2 and TRBJ1-2; a possible D gene is TRBD1 (6 bases). V was trimmed by 1 base and J by 1 base, leaving 7 bases between them. CDR1 SGHAT and CDR2 FQNNGV come from the germline V gene. The length of the CDR3 is 14 residues. This CDR3 is CASSLGQDNYGYTF. The CDR3 coding sequence is TGTGCCAGCAGCTTAGGACAGGATAACTATGGCTACACCTTC.

The rearrangement uses TRBV5-5 and TRBJ2-7; 7 bases fit TRBD1. V was clipped by 4 bases and J by 8 bases; unmatched bases: 12. CDR3 length: 14 amino acids. Per the germline V gene, CDR1 is SGHKS and CDR2 is YYEKEE (reference sequence). The CDR3 DNA sequence: TGTGCCAGCAGCGGGCCGGGACAGCCTTTTAAGCAGTACTTC. Encoded protein: CASSGPGQPFKQYF.

The chain carries TRBV29-1 and TRBJ2-7; 9 bases are shared with TRBD1. V lost 7 bases and J lost 4; bases outside the gene matches: 11. This CDR3 contains 14 residues. Germline lookup yields CDR1 SQVTM and CDR2 ANQGSEA. For the CDR3, the DNA is TGCAGCGCCTTCACCGGGACAGGGATGTACGAGCAGTACTTC. The encoded protein is CSAFTGTGMYEQYF.

This clone was seen once. The rearrangement joins TRBV7-9 to TRBJ2-2; TRBD1 matches at 9 bases. CDR1 is SEHNR and CDR2 is FQNEAQ in the germline V gene (reference sequence). The J segment lost 7 bases and the V segment lost 5 bases, leaving 11 bases of the junction unmatched. This CDR3 has 16 residues. CDR3 amino acids: CASSLRDRDIIGELFF. The CDR3 region has the DNA TGTGCCAGCAGCCTCCGGGACAGGGACATAATCGGGGAGCTGTTTTTT.

V and J are TRBV5-1 and TRBJ2-3; D is possibly TRBD2 (7 bases). CDR3 length: 18 residues. V was trimmed by 4 bases and J by 6 bases, leaving 27 bases between them. The V gene's germline CDR1 is SGHRS and CDR2 YFSETQ. This CDR3 reads CASSTAGRGLVIVDTQYF. As DNA, the CDR3 is TGCGCCAGCAGCACGGCAGGGCGGGGGCTAGTAATAGTGGATACGCAGTATTTT.

The rearrangement links TRBV29-1 to TRBJ2-5; a weak D match, TRBD2 (5 bases). The germline V and J ends were trimmed by 3 bases and 9 bases, with 11 bases remaining between them. This CDR3 has 11 residues. CDR1 and CDR2 (germline): SQVTM, ANQGSEA. CDR3 amino acids: CSVEGARSQYF. CDR3 in DNA: TGCAGCGTTGAGGGAGCGAGGTCCCAGTACTTC.

In its sample, this clone was seen a few times. The chain carries TRBV5-6 and TRBJ2-1; possible D gene TRBD2, 6 bases. V was shortened by 1 base and J by 10 bases, with 24 bases between the two germline ends. The CDR3 is 17 amino acids. Germline loops: CDR1 SGHDT, CDR2 YYEEEE. DNA of the CDR3: TGTGCCAGCAGCTTGACGGGAGACTACGTGTCCGATGAAGAGCAGTTCTTC. Translated, it gives CASSLTGDYVSDEEQFF.

V gene TRBV5-4 combines with J gene TRBJ2-1; 9 bases are a match to TRBD2. The CDR3 is 15 amino acids. With V trimmed by 4 bases and J by 1 base, 3 bases remained unmatched. CDR1 and CDR2 from the germline V gene are SGHNT and YYREEE (reference sequence). In nucleotides, the CDR3 is TGTGCCAGCAGCGGCGGGGGGGCTTCCTACAATGAGCAGTTCTTC. It encodes CASSGGGASYNEQFF.

The chain links TRBV6-6 to TRBJ2-5; 14 positions match TRBD2. The CDR3 runs to 16 residues. Looked up from germline, CDR1 is MNHNY and CDR2 is SVGAGI (reference sequence). J was trimmed by 5 bases and V by 9 bases; bases with no gene match: 11. CDR3: CASQERTSGRFETQYF. For the CDR3, the DNA is TGTGCCAGTCAGGAACGGACTAGCGGGAGGTTTGAGACCCAGTACTTC.